This T cell receptor (beta chain) is drawn from a study of cytomegalovirus exposure and HLA in healthy donors. Germline V lookup: CDR1 SGHVS, CDR2 FQNEAQ. The CDR3 contains 15 residues. Trimming removed 0 bases at V and 2 bases at J, with 9 bases between. PCR primers comprised 60 Vbeta and 13 Jbeta primers. Using immunoSEQ multiplex PCR, the repertoire was profiled, and TCRdb retains in-frame clones only, with some absent. The table has under 200,000 clones, around 79% seen once. The clonotype originates from a woman aged 40-49 years in good health and CMV-seronegative. Specimen: PBMCs. The chain joins TRBV7-8 to TRBJ2-3; D is possibly TRBD2 (5 bases). CDR3 sequence reads: CASSLAGGPTDTQYF. In DNA form, the CDR3 reads TGTGCCAGCAGCTTAGCAGGAGGACCCACAGATACGCAGTATTTT.